Below are 17 T cell receptor beta chains sequenced from a single sample in a study of vaccination and CD4 T cells after COVID-19 (dated by TCRdb to 2022 to 2024). In light of the paper, this sample's treatment or condition label describes: 10-day PBMC culture with coronavirus spike peptide pools or control peptides (ViraFEST assay). The library came from PCR. Sequencing was carried out with an Illumina iSeq 100. DNA from cultured CD4+ T cells was subjected to TCR sequencing with the Oncomine TCR Beta short-read assay at the Johns Hopkins FTIC core. The public reads were reanalyzed by TCRdb: fastp trimming at Q25, MiXCR alignment, in-frame beta chains only. Rows with one shared CDR3 protein collapse into an entry with the most common genes and DNA. The sample table records over 11,000 distinct CDR3 sequences; approximately 24% of these occur just once. The top ten hold roughly a sixth of the sample.

No antigen is known for these receptors. Sequenced material: CD4+ T cells from blood, cultured in vitro, taken after SARS-CoV-2 vaccination. The receptors stem from a human donor who had recovered from COVID-19.

This clonotype was detected a few times. The chain carries TRBV2 and TRBJ1-5; D possibly corresponds to TRBD1 (5 bases). The CDR3 length is 15 residues. V was trimmed by 2 bases and J by 3 bases, leaving 11 bases between them. Germline V gene data show CDR1 as SNHLY and CDR2 as FYNNEI. The CDR3 DNA sequence: TGTGCCAGCAGTGAATGGGGGTATGCCAATCAGCCCCAGCATTTT. It specifies CASSEWGYANQPQHF.

The gene calls are TRBV5-6 and TRBJ1-5; 7 bases fit TRBD1. V was pared by 0 bases and J by 7 bases, with 7 bases of the junction left unmatched. This CDR3 has 15 amino acids. Germline V lookup: CDR1 SGHDT, CDR2 YYEEEE. The CDR3 coding sequence is TGTGCCAGCAGCTTGGCCAGGGGGGTTCGACAGCCCCAGCATTTT. It is translated as CASSLARGVRQPQHF.

The V and J genes are TRBV28 and TRBJ1-2, with 7 bases lining up with TRBD1. Trimming removed 5 bases from V and 3 bases from J; junction bases left unmatched: 9. The CDR3 loop spans 15 amino acids. The germline V gene has CDR1 MDHEN and CDR2 SYDVKM. The CDR3 loop is CASSPYDRDHYGYTF. CDR3 nucleotide sequence: TGTGCCAGCAGTCCATACGACAGGGACCACTATGGCTACACCTTC.

This clonotype has only a few counts. The chain joins TRBV6-2 or TRBV6-3 to TRBJ2-1; 15 bases map to TRBD2. Germline trimming cut 4 bases from V and 4 bases from J; bases unmatched to any gene: 8. This CDR3 contains 18 residues. Per germline, CDR1 MNHEY and CDR2 SVGEGT. The CDR3 coding sequence is TGTGCCAGCAGTTCCACCGGACTAGCGGGAGGGGGGTACAATGAGCAGTTCTTC. Amino acid sequence: CASSSTGLAGGGYNEQFF.

The rearrangement links TRBV2 to TRBJ2-1; D may correspond to TRBD1 or TRBD2 (5 bases each). The CDR3 is 13 amino acids. Germline V CDR1 and CDR2: SNHLY, FYNNEI. V was trimmed by 5 bases and J by 9 bases, leaving 14 bases between them. CDR3 sequence reads: CASSPLGVGEQFF. The CDR3 DNA is TGTGCCAGCAGTCCCCTGGGGGTAGGTGAGCAGTTCTTC.

The V call is TRBV20-1, the J call TRBJ2-7; 7 bases line up with TRBD2. The germline gives CDR1 DFQATT, CDR2 SNEGSKA (reference sequence). This CDR3 has 13 amino acids. V dropped 2 bases and J dropped 0; count of bases not matched to a gene: 1. The CDR3 loop reads CSARRGSSYEQYF. The CDR3 DNA is TGCAGTGCTAGACGCGGGAGCTCCTACGAGCAGTACTTC.

This clonotype appeared a single time. The junction departs from germline at one end; a sequencing error may be responsible. The chain carries TRBV18 and TRBJ2-7; 7 bases are shared with TRBD2. Germline V lookup: CDR1 KGHSH, CDR2 LQKENI. CDR3 length: 15 amino acids. The CDR3 spells CASSPRGLRTYEQYF. CDR3 DNA sequence: TGCGCCAGCTCCCCCCGGGGACTAAGAACGTACGAGCAGTACTTC.

This clonotype was found a few times. The chain is built from TRBV5-6 and TRBJ2-7; 8 bases are shared with TRBD1. J was trimmed by 2 bases and V by 2 bases; bases with no gene match: 3. CDR1 SGHDT and CDR2 YYEEEE come from the germline V gene. The CDR3 has 14 residues. CDR3 sequence: CASSFLDRAYEQYF. CDR3 sequence (DNA): TGTGCCAGCAGCTTTCTGGACAGGGCCTACGAGCAGTACTTC.

The CDR3 sequence: CSARLDRGSGEQYF. CDR3 coding DNA: TGCAGTGCTAGACTAGACAGGGGATCTGGCGAGCAGTACTTC. This chain uses TRBV20-1 with TRBJ2-7; TRBD1 matches at 8 bases. V shed 2 bases and J 6 bases; nucleotides not matched to a gene: 9. The CDR3 is 14 amino acids. Germline CDR1 is DFQATT and CDR2 is SNEGSKA (reference sequence).

The V and J genes are TRBV2 and TRBJ2-1; 9 positions agree with TRBD2. CDR1 and CDR2 from the germline V gene are SNHLY and FYNNEI. V shed 6 bases, J shed 0 bases, and the junction held 21 bases outside the gene matches. This CDR3 spans 21 amino acids. The CDR3 DNA follows: TGTGCCAGCAGCAAAAGGCCTCGGGCTAGCGGGATGACAAGCTCCTACAATGAGCAGTTCTTC. Translating it yields CASSKRPRASGMTSSYNEQFF.

V and J are TRBV4-3 and TRBJ2-6; tentatively, D is TRBD1 (6 bases). V was clipped by 1 base and J by 0 bases, with 16 bases between them. The germline V gene encodes CDR1 LGHNA and CDR2 YSLEER. This CDR3 comprises 19 residues. This chain's CDR3 is CASSQGATGFSSGANVLTF. DNA for the CDR3: TGCGCCAGCAGCCAAGGGGCTACAGGGTTTAGCTCTGGGGCCAACGTCCTGACTTTC.

The chain couples TRBV11-3 to TRBJ2-3; weak D call: TRBD1 (6 bases). From germline, CDR1 is SGHNT and CDR2 YENEEA. The CDR3 totals 13 residues. The V and J ends lost 4 bases and 5 bases respectively, with 10 bases between them. The CDR3 nucleotides are TGTGCCAGCAGCTCAGGGGTTGGAGATACGCAGTATTTT. This encodes CASSSGVGDTQYF.

The chain recombines TRBV29-1 with TRBJ2-5; D tentatively reads TRBD1 or TRBD2 (7 bases each). The CDR3 runs to 14 residues. Germline V gives CDR1 SQVTM, CDR2 ANQGSEA. Trimming took off 3 bases at V and 7 bases at J, with 18 bases between the two ends. This chain's CDR3 is CSVDQGGSGGTQYF. The CDR3 coding sequence is TGCAGCGTTGACCAGGGGGGGTCCGGCGGGACCCAGTACTTC.

The CDR3 nucleotides are TGTGCCACCACGTACCTGATTGGGGCTGAAGCTTTCTTT. Its protein is CATTYLIGAEAFF. The gene calls are TRBV24-1 and TRBJ1-1; D call uncertain. There are 13 residues in the CDR3. The germline V gene encodes CDR1 KGHDR and CDR2 SFDVKD. Trimming cost V 8 bases and J 6 bases, with 15 bases left between them.

The chain links TRBV10-3 to TRBJ2-1; 9 bases are a match to TRBD1. Germline CDR1 reads ENHRY; CDR2 reads SYGVKD. V lost 10 bases to trimming and J lost 5 bases; unmatched junction nucleotides: 6. This CDR3 has 13 amino acids. CDR3 residues: CATRGTGNNEQFF. The CDR3 region has the DNA TGTGCCACACGTGGGACAGGGAACAATGAGCAGTTCTTC.

The rearrangement links TRBV5-1 to TRBJ2-6, with D hard to call. The CDR3 spans 14 residues. CDR1 and CDR2 (germline): SGHRS, YFSETQ. Trimming pared 0 bases from V and 0 bases from J, leaving 1 base between. CDR3 nucleotide sequence: TGCGCCAGCAGCTTGGTCTCTGGGGCCAACGTCCTGACTTTC. This sequence encodes CASSLVSGANVLTF.

By share, this clonotype ranks as medium-sized. V and J are TRBV7-2 and TRBJ1-5, with a possible D match to TRBD1 (5 bases). The CDR3 consists of 16 residues. Trimming took off 5 bases at V and 5 bases at J, with 19 bases between the two ends. Germline values: CDR1 SGHTA, CDR2 FQGNSA. The CDR3 protein is CASSPYIGGRDQPQHF. CDR3 nucleotide sequence: TGTGCCAGCAGCCCGTATATTGGGGGTCGCGATCAGCCCCAGCATTTT. Variable domain in full (rest from reference TRBV7-2 and TRBJ1-5): GAGVSQSPSNKVTEKGKDVELRCDPISGHTALYWYRQSLGQGLEFLIYFQGNSAPDKSGLPSDRFSAERTGGSVSTLTIQRTQQEDSAVYLCASSPYIGGRDQPQHFGDGTRLSIL.